Presented here are 2 T cell receptor beta chains from one specimen sequenced in a study of T cell repertoires in cytomegalovirus infection. TCRdb re-called the reads with MiXCR, one entry per CDR3 protein. The table includes around 630,000 distinct CDR3 sequences, roughly a quarter detected once. The material sequenced was CD8+ T cells from PBMCs. These receptors were collected from a human donor in good health (CMV status not recorded). Some clones in this sample may be carry-over from other donors' samples.

J is TRBJ2-6 and V is TRBV7-9; D call uncertain. The length of the CDR3 is 21 residues. Trimming removed 3 bases from V and 0 bases from J, with 24 bases in between. In germline, CDR1 is SEHNR, CDR2 FQNEAQ (reference sequence). The CDR3 DNA reads TGTGCCAGCAGCTTTGACGTCCCCCCCCGCGGAAAAACCTCTGGGGCCAACGTCCTGACTTTC. Translated, it gives CASSFDVPPRGKTSGANVLTF.

The chain joins TRBV12-3 or TRBV12-4 to TRBJ1-5; 7 positions match TRBD1. Trimming cost V 7 bases and J 4 bases; bases outside gene matches: 10. This CDR3 contains 15 residues. CDR3 nucleotides: TGTGCCAGCACCCTAGGCAGGGGGTATAATCAGCCCCAGCATTTT. It yields the protein CASTLGRGYNQPQHF.